This entry lists 23 T cell receptor beta chains sequenced from one sample in a study of monozygotic twins with inflammatory bowel disease (dated by TCRdb to between 2017 and 2020). Library preparation used 5' RACE. Data came from an Illumina HiSeq 2500. Following TCRdb reprocessing, every CDR3 protein sequence forms one entry, and DNA is not provided. The sample table on file contains around 380,000 distinct CDR3 sequences. The ten biggest clones cover 2% to 3% of the sample. Input material: blood. These receptors were taken from a human donor with ulcerative colitis or Crohn's disease, or a healthy co-twin of an affected twin (not recorded which).

The V call is TRBV11-2, the J call TRBJ2-7; there is no DNA to check the TCRdb D call of TRBD2. CDR3 size: 17 residues. From germline, CDR1 is SGHAT and CDR2 FQNNGV. The CDR3 loop is CASSPIRREGPTYEQYF.

The CDR3 here is CSARPSPGYGYTF. The chain is built from TRBV20-1 and TRBJ1-2; no DNA is available, so the TRBD1 call from TCRdb remains unchecked. This CDR3 region has 13 residues. In germline, CDR1 is DFQATT, CDR2 SNEGSKA (reference sequence).

The genes are TRBV5-1 and TRBJ2-7; TCRdb reports TRBD1, a call that lacks DNA to check it against. CDR3 size: 17 residues. The V gene's germline CDR1 is SGHRS and CDR2 YFSETQ. This CDR3 is CASSPTVKTGTHYEQYF. Based on the CDR3 plus reference TRBV5-1 and TRBJ2-7, the full variable domain is KAGVTQTPRYLIKTRGQQVTLSCSPISGHRSVSWYQQTPGQGLQFLFEYFSETQRNKGNFPGRFSGRQFSNSRSEMNVSTLELGDSALYLCASSPTVKTGTHYEQYFGPGTRLTVT.

The J gene is TRBJ1-1, the V gene TRBV5-1. In germline, CDR1 is SGHRS, CDR2 YFSETQ. CDR3 length: 16 residues. CDR3 residues: CASSFAALGGGTEAFF.

The CDR3 sequence: CASSERGREETQYF. The chain employs TRBV2 and TRBJ2-5; the TRBD1 assignment by TCRdb is unverifiable without DNA. CDR1 is SNHLY and CDR2 is FYNNEI in the germline V gene. The CDR3 loop spans 14 amino acids.

The V gene is TRBV20-1, the J gene TRBJ1-5. CDR1 DFQATT and CDR2 SNEGSKA come from the germline V gene (reference sequence). The CDR3 has 13 residues. This CDR3 is CSVLGLGNQPQHF.

The gene calls are TRBV5-1 and TRBJ2-2; lacking DNA, the TRBD1 call made by TCRdb goes unchecked. Germline values: CDR1 SGHRS, CDR2 YFSETQ. The CDR3 covers 17 residues. The CDR3 sequence is CASSLAVRGQNTGELFF.

This chain connects TRBV18 to TRBJ1-2. CDR1 is KGHSH and CDR2 is LQKENI in the germline V gene. The length of the CDR3 is 19 residues. CDR3 protein: CASSPVLWEEVASNYGYTF.

The rearrangement joins TRBV21-1 to TRBJ2-5; TCRdb selects TRBD1, and the lack of DNA leaves this call unchecked. TRBV21-1 is annotated as a pseudogene. The CDR3 loop spans 15 amino acids. CDR3 in amino acids: CATGVLGGRFETQYF.

V is TRBV9 and J is TRBJ1-2; the TCRdb call, TRBD1, lacks DNA for checking. This CDR3 spans 15 amino acids. The germline V gene encodes CDR1 SGDLS and CDR2 YYNGEE. The CDR3 reads CASSPTGTGNGGYTF.

The chain has TRBV4-1 and TRBJ2-7. Germline CDR1 and CDR2: MGHRA and YSYEKL. The length of the CDR3 is 13 residues. The CDR3 protein is CASSQVTRYEQYF.

The chain combines TRBV27 with TRBJ2-3; TCRdb picks TRBD2, but there is no DNA to check that call. This CDR3 spans 15 amino acids. Per the germline V gene, CDR1 is MNHEY and CDR2 is SMNVEV (reference sequence). CDR3 residues: CASSPTAGGLNTQYF.

The rearrangement uses TRBV15 and TRBJ2-7. The CDR3 spans 12 residues. Germline V lookup: CDR1 LNHNV, CDR2 YYDKDF (reference sequence). The CDR3 is CATSRDIAEQYF.

The rearrangement uses TRBV19 and TRBJ2-6; TCRdb reports TRBD1, a call that lacks DNA to check it against. Germline CDR1 reads LNHDA; CDR2 reads SQIVND (reference sequence). The CDR3 has 17 residues. The CDR3 is CATSSGVGPAGANVLTF.

The rearrangement joins TRBV27 to TRBJ2-1; TCRdb lists TRBD1, though no DNA is available to test this call. This CDR3 spans 14 amino acids. Germline V gene data show CDR1 as MNHEY and CDR2 as SMNVEV (reference sequence). The CDR3 reads CASSPPDTSHEQFF.

The chain employs TRBV20-1 and TRBJ2-6. This CDR3 comprises 15 residues. Germline CDR1 and CDR2: DFQATT and SNEGSKA (reference sequence). This CDR3 reads CSARPRLRGANVLTF.

The chain combines TRBV6-5 with TRBJ2-7; TCRdb names TRBD1, which stays unverified in the absence of DNA. Germline-derived CDR1 and CDR2 are MNHEY and SVGAGI. There are 14 residues in the CDR3. CDR3 residues: CASSYSEGTGEQYF.

The chain recombines TRBV6-6 with TRBJ1-2. The CDR3 is 14 amino acids. Germline CDR1 reads MNHNY; CDR2 reads SVGAGI (reference sequence). The CDR3 spells CASRRGAGDYGYTF.

The chain joins TRBV29-1 to TRBJ2-2; TCRdb proposes TRBD2, but this gene call is untestable without DNA. CDR1 and CDR2 (germline): SQVTM, ANQGSEA. The CDR3 is 14 residues long. CDR3: CSVLTSRNTGELFF.

The V and J genes are TRBV5-5 and TRBJ1-2. Germline-derived CDR1 and CDR2 are SGHKS and YYEKEE (reference sequence). CDR3 length: 14 residues. Here the CDR3 reads CASSRETAIYGYTF.

This rearrangement joins TRBV18 to TRBJ1-3; TCRdb outputs TRBD1, but without DNA this stays unchecked. Per germline, CDR1 KGHSH and CDR2 LQKENI. The CDR3 has 16 amino acids. The CDR3 sequence is CASSPLDNYSGNTIYF.

V gene TRBV6-2 or TRBV6-3 combines with J gene TRBJ1-5; lacking DNA, the TRBD1 call made by TCRdb goes unchecked. Germline CDR1 reads MNHEY; CDR2 reads SVGEGT. CDR3 length: 14 amino acids. CDR3 sequence: CASSYDRVNQPQHF.

This sequence joins TRBV7-2 and TRBJ2-1; no DNA is available, so the TRBD2 call from TCRdb remains unchecked. The CDR3 is made up of 16 amino acids. Germline lookup yields CDR1 SGHTA and CDR2 FQGNSA. The CDR3 region is CASSLGPSFVYNEQFF.